This T cell receptor (beta chain) was recorded in a study of T cell clonotyping in hematopoietic cell transplantation. In regard to this clone: The antigen is undetermined.

Germline V gene sequence: CDR1 SGHTA, CDR2 FQGNSA. V shed 5 bases and J shed 9 bases, with 19 bases lying between them. The CDR3 has 14 amino acids. Using immunoSEQ multiplex PCR, the repertoire was profiled, and TCRdb retains in-frame clones only, with some absent. The profile shows 30,000 to 45,000 clones, 88% of them singletons. Study findings and constraints: Cells were unsorted, so CD4 and CD8 contributions were not separated. After transplant, recipient diversity fell while pathologically expanded clonotypes grew through day 180. Broader posttransplant TCR repertoire diversity was predicted by graft donor and pretransplant recipient Inverse Simpson Index values.

This chain connects TRBV7-2 to TRBJ1-1, with D maybe TRBD1 (5 bases). The TCR sequence derives from a woman aged 40 to 50 in good health. Some clones in this sample may be carry-over from other donors' samples. The sample taken for sequencing was peripheral blood mononuclear cells. The CDR3 loop reads CASSLDIPGLKAFF. DNA of the CDR3: TGTGCCAGCAGCCTGGATATACCGGGACTAAAAGCTTTCTTT. The full variable domain, completed using reference TRBV7-2 and TRBJ1-1, is GAGVSQSPSNKVTEKGKDVELRCDPISGHTALYWYRQSLGQGLEFLIYFQGNSAPDKSGLPSDRFSAERTGGSVSTLTIQRTQQEDSAVYLCASSLDIPGLKAFFGQGTRLTVV.